This is a list of T cell receptor beta chains from one sample in a study of cytomegalovirus exposure and HLA in healthy donors. The repertoire was sequenced with immunoSEQ multiplex PCR; TCRdb's copy has only in-frame clones and lacks some. The sample records 130,000 or so clones, about four fifths being singletons. The specimen sequenced was PBMCs. These receptors all come from a man aged 25 to 45 in good health and CMV-seronegative. Each CDR3 is given with its conserved first and last residue. A D gene is named only where the DNA matches it firmly. Some rows mark clone size as missing; the rest say once, few, many or name a class of expanded clone.

clone size	V gene	D gene	J gene	CDR3 DNA	CDR3 protein
-	TRBV11-2	-	TRBJ2-3	TGTGCCAGCAGCCTAAGGGGGGGAGAAGGAGATACGCAGTATTTT	CASSLRGGEGDTQYF
few	TRBV9	-	TRBJ2-1	TGTGCCAGCAGTAAGGGGGACTCCTACAATGAGCAGTTCTTC	CASSKGDSYNEQFF
-	TRBV7-9	TRBD2	TRBJ2-3	TGTGCCAGCAGCCCCGGGAGCGGGGGGGCCGTCGATACGCAGTATTTT	CASSPGSGGAVDTQYF
once	TRBV5-6	TRBD2	TRBJ2-3	TGTGCCAGCAGCTCTGGAGGAAGCGGGAGGGGAGATACGCAGTATTTT	CASSSGGSGRGDTQYF
-	TRBV15	TRBD1	TRBJ1-4	TGTGCCACCACCAGGGGGCTTTCGGAAAAACTGTTTTTT	CATTRGLSEKLFF
-	TRBV6-1	TRBD1	TRBJ1-6	TGTGCCAGCAGTAGCCGACAGGGGGAAAGATCACCCCTCCACTTT	CASSSRQGERSPLHF
-	TRBV5-8	-	TRBJ2-1	TGTGCCAGCAAAAGAGGACAGACATACAATGAGCAGTTCTTC	CASKRGQTYNEQFF
-	TRBV5-4	TRBD1	TRBJ2-2	TGTGCCAGCAGCTTGGGGACAGGGGGCGGCGGGGAGCTGTTTTTT	CASSLGTGGGGELFF
-	TRBV6-5	TRBD1	TRBJ2-1	TGTGCCAGCAGTTACTCCCGGACAGGGGCCTATGAGCAGTTCTTC	CASSYSRTGAYEQFF
-	TRBV4-2	TRBD1	TRBJ1-5	TGTGCCAGCAGCCACGGCGGAGGGACAGTTAGCAATCAGCCCCAGCATTTT	CASSHGGGTVSNQPQHF
-	TRBV19	-	TRBJ2-3	TGTGCCAGTAGGAGGGGGTTTACCACAGATACGCAGTATTTT	CASRRGFTTDTQYF
-	TRBV27	TRBD2	TRBJ2-7	TGTGCCAGCAGTTTATTCCTCGGGACTACCTACGAGCAGTACTTC	CASSLFLGTTYEQYF
-	TRBV5-1	TRBD2	TRBJ2-7	TGCGCCAGCAGCTTCGCCCCGCCTGGGACTAGCGGGAGTTCCGAGCAGTACTTC	CASSFAPPGTSGSSEQYF
-	TRBV6-6	TRBD1	TRBJ1-1	TGTGCCAGCAGTTACTCAGGACAGGGGGGCACTGAAGCTTTCTTT	CASSYSGQGGTEAFF
few	TRBV6-5	-	TRBJ1-4	TGTGCCAGCAGTTACGCGGTCGGGGGGGAAAAACTGTTTTTT	CASSYAVGGEKLFF
-	TRBV11-3	-	TRBJ1-1	TGTGCCAGCAGCTTAGGACAGGCCAACACTGAAGCTTTCTTT	CASSLGQANTEAFF
-	TRBV10-3	-	TRBJ1-2	TGTGCCATCAGGGGGCAGAGCCCTGGCTACACCTTC	CAIRGQSPGYTF
-	TRBV15	TRBD1	TRBJ2-2	TGTGCCACCAGCAGAGCATCGGGACAGGGTGGGGAGCTGTTTTTT	CATSRASGQGGELFF
-	TRBV11-2	TRBD2	TRBJ2-1	TGTGCCACCAAATCTAGCGGGAGGAGGAATGAGCAGTTCTTC	CATKSSGRRNEQFF
-	TRBV7-9	-	TRBJ2-1	TGTGCCAGCAGGGACTCATACAATGAGCAGTTCTTC	CASRDSYNEQFF
-	TRBV6-6	-	TRBJ1-1	TGTGCCAGCAGCCCCCCCGGACGGGGTGAGACTGAAGCTTTCTTT	CASSPPGRGETEAFF
-	TRBV5-1	-	TRBJ2-3	TGCGCCAGCAGCTTGGTGCGGATTGCGATCACAGATACGCAGTATTTT	CASSLVRIAITDTQYF
-	TRBV7-9	TRBD1	TRBJ2-5	TGTGCCAGCAGCTTAACTTTCCAGGGGGTAGGGGAGACCCAGTACTTC	CASSLTFQGVGETQYF
-	TRBV7-9	-	TRBJ2-3	TGTGCCAGCAGCTTAGGACTTACTACAGATACGCAGTATTTT	CASSLGLTTDTQYF
-	TRBV7-8	TRBD2	TRBJ2-7	TGTGCCAGCAGTCACATAGCGGGCACCGCCTACGAGCAGTACTTC	CASSHIAGTAYEQYF
-	TRBV4-1	TRBD1	TRBJ2-7	TGCGCCAGCAGCCAACAACCGGGACAGGTAACAGCCGAGCAGTACTTC	CASSQQPGQVTAEQYF
-	TRBV28	-	TRBJ2-7	TGTGCCAGCAGTTTTCAGGGCTTCGAGCAGTACTTC	CASSFQGFEQYF
-	TRBV5-1	TRBD1	TRBJ1-4	TGCGCCAGCGCCCTTACCGGGACAGATCATGAAAAACTGTTTTTT	CASALTGTDHEKLFF
-	TRBV2	-	TRBJ1-4	TGTGCCAGCAGTGACAGGGCCTATAATGAAAAACTGTTTTTT	CASSDRAYNEKLFF
-	TRBV5-5	-	TRBJ2-5	TGTGCCAGCAGAAAATCGCTACAGGTGGGCACCCAGTACTTC	CASRKSLQVGTQYF
-	TRBV2	TRBD2	TRBJ2-5	TGTGCCAGCTGTACTAGCGGGGGACAAGGAGAGACCCAGTACTTC	CASCTSGGQGETQYF
-	TRBV5-6	-	TRBJ1-1	TGTGCCAGCAGCTCCACGAGACAGCTTGAAGCTTTCTTT	CASSSTRQLEAFF
-	TRBV7-8	-	TRBJ2-3	TGTGCCAGCAGCTTGTGGGGAGTCGCAGATACGCAGTATTTT	CASSLWGVADTQYF
once	TRBV5-4	TRBD2	TRBJ2-5	TGTGCCAGCCGTCCGGCTAGCGGGGGGGAGACCCAGTACTTC	CASRPASGGETQYF
-	TRBV2	-	TRBJ2-1	TGTGCCAGCAGTGTGTGGCTAGAATCTTACAATGAGCAGTTCTTC	CASSVWLESYNEQFF
-	TRBV7-9	-	TRBJ2-3	TGTGCCAGCAGCTTATGGGGCGTTGGGGTGCGAGATACGCAGTATTTT	CASSLWGVGVRDTQYF
-	TRBV7-8	-	TRBJ1-1	TGTGCCAGCAGCTTAGGTCGGGGGGCAAATACTGAAGCTTTCTTT	CASSLGRGANTEAFF
-	TRBV6-5	-	TRBJ1-1	TGTGCCAGCAGTTCTCAGGCTGAAGCTTTCTTT	CASSSQAEAFF
-	TRBV27	TRBD2	TRBJ2-3	TGTGCCAGCAGTCAAAGGACTAGCTCAGATACGCAGTATTTT	CASSQRTSSDTQYF
-	TRBV18	-	TRBJ1-6	TGTGCCAGCTCACCAGGGCCCGATTCACCCCTCCACTTT	CASSPGPDSPLHF
-	TRBV29-1	-	TRBJ2-3	TGCAGCGTTGATCGGAGTTCGGATACGCAGTATTTT	CSVDRSSDTQYF
-	TRBV5-6	-	TRBJ2-2	TGTGCCAGCAGCCGCCTAGCTGCGAACACCGGGGAGCTGTTTTTT	CASSRLAANTGELFF
-	TRBV7-9	-	TRBJ1-3	TGTGCCAGCAGCTTAGGGAGTTCTGGAAACACCATATATTTT	CASSLGSSGNTIYF
-	TRBV6-5	-	TRBJ1-6	TGTGCCAGCAGTTTCGACAGGTATTCACCCCTCCACTTT	CASSFDRYSPLHF
-	TRBV5-1	-	TRBJ2-2	TGCCCCTCGCCAGTGGACACCGGGGAGCTGTTTTTT	CPSPVDTGELFF
-	TRBV30	-	TRBJ1-5	TGTGCCTGGAGCCCTAAAGGAGGGGCAGTTAGCAATCAGCCCCAGCATTTT	CAWSPKGGAVSNQPQHF
-	TRBV7-2	TRBD1	TRBJ2-1	TGTGCCAGCAGCTACGGACAGGCTGTAGAGCAGTTCTTC	CASSYGQAVEQFF
-	TRBV5-4	TRBD2	TRBJ2-7	TGTGCCAGCAGCTTAGGGCTAGCGGGATCCTACGAGCAGTACTTC	CASSLGLAGSYEQYF
-	TRBV7-9	-	TRBJ2-5	TGTGCCAGCAGCTTTGGGTTGGGCGAGACCCAGTACTTC	CASSFGLGETQYF
once	TRBV13	TRBD2	TRBJ2-1	TGTGCCAGTTTGGGGCAGGGGGGGACTAGCGGGAGCCCGTACAATGAGCAGTTCTTC	CASLGQGGTSGSPYNEQFF
-	TRBV10-3	-	TRBJ2-7	TGTGCCATCAGGCCCGGAGAGGGTGACGAGCAGTACTTC	CAIRPGEGDEQYF
few	TRBV18	TRBD2	TRBJ2-7	TGTGCCAGCTCGTTTGCCGGGACTAGCGGTTACGAGCAGTACTTC	CASSFAGTSGYEQYF
-	TRBV5-4	-	TRBJ2-5	TGTGCCAGCAGCTTGCTAGATAATATACAAGAGACCCAGTACTTC	CASSLLDNIQETQYF
-	TRBV6-5	-	TRBJ1-1	TGTGCCAGCAGTGCCAGGGTGGGCACTGAAGCTTTCTTT	CASSARVGTEAFF
-	TRBV7-9	-	TRBJ2-7	TGTGCCAGCAGCTTAGGCAGCGTCTTCTCCTACGAGCAGTACTTC	CASSLGSVFSYEQYF